These T cell receptor beta chains were read from a single sample in a study of shared clonotypes between healthy human individuals. Sequenced by immunoSEQ multiplex PCR; TCRdb stores in-frame clones only, minus some. The repertoire holds some 1.4 million clones, with approximately 96% as singletons. The sequencing input was naive CD4+ T cells sorted from blood. The receptors stem from a man aged 30 to 39 in good health. Both conserved end residues are part of each CDR3. The D gene is left open where the match is weak. Some rows mark clone size as missing; the rest say once, few, many or name a class of expanded clone.

abundance: NA; d_gene: NA; j_gene: TRBJ2-7; v_gene: TRBV28; CDR3nt: TGTGCCAGCAGTTTAGGGACTGGGGGTACGGAGCAGTACTTC; CDR3aa: CASSLGTGGTEQYF
abundance: NA; d_gene: TRBD2; j_gene: TRBJ2-1; v_gene: TRBV5-1; CDR3nt: TGCGCCAGCAGCTTGCTTTCGGGAGGTACCTACAATGAGCAGTTCTTC; CDR3aa: CASSLLSGGTYNEQFF
abundance: NA; d_gene: NA; j_gene: TRBJ2-5; v_gene: TRBV6-5; CDR3nt: TGTGCCAGCAGTTTCGTCGGACCGTTCCAAGAGACCCAGTACTTC; CDR3aa: CASSFVGPFQETQYF
abundance: NA; d_gene: NA; j_gene: TRBJ2-3; v_gene: TRBV27; CDR3nt: TGTGCCAGCAGATCAGTGGGCACAGATACGCAGTATTTT; CDR3aa: CASRSVGTDTQYF
abundance: NA; d_gene: NA; j_gene: TRBJ2-5; v_gene: TRBV29-1; CDR3nt: TGCAGCGCCTTTGAGGGGATGGAGGAGACCCAGTACTTC; CDR3aa: CSAFEGMEETQYF
abundance: NA; d_gene: NA; j_gene: TRBJ2-5; v_gene: TRBV12-5; CDR3nt: TGTGCTAGTGGTTTGGTAGGCGAGACCCAGTACTTC; CDR3aa: CASGLVGETQYF
abundance: NA; d_gene: NA; j_gene: TRBJ2-1; v_gene: TRBV19; CDR3nt: TGTGCCAGTAGTATAGTTCGTCGATCCAATGAGCAGTTCTTC; CDR3aa: CASSIVRRSNEQFF
abundance: NA; d_gene: TRBD1; j_gene: TRBJ2-7; v_gene: TRBV9; CDR3nt: TGTGCCAGCAGCGTTTCCCAGGGGGCGGCTTACGAGCAGTACTTC; CDR3aa: CASSVSQGAAYEQYF
abundance: once; d_gene: TRBD2; j_gene: TRBJ2-3; v_gene: TRBV30; CDR3nt: TGTGCCTGGAGGTTAGAGGGACTAGGCGATGCTAGCACAGATACGCAGTATTTT; CDR3aa: CAWRLEGLGDASTDTQYF
abundance: NA; d_gene: NA; j_gene: TRBJ2-5; v_gene: TRBV11-2; CDR3nt: TGTGCCAGCAGCTTAGATCCCCCCATGGGGTGGGAGACCCAGTACTTC; CDR3aa: CASSLDPPMGWETQYF
abundance: NA; d_gene: NA; j_gene: TRBJ2-7; v_gene: TRBV28; CDR3nt: TGTGCCAGCAGTTTCCTTAACAGCCTGGAGCAGTACTTC; CDR3aa: CASSFLNSLEQYF
abundance: once; d_gene: TRBD2; j_gene: TRBJ2-7; v_gene: TRBV19; CDR3nt: TGTGCCAGTAGTCTGGTTAGCGGGAGGCGGTACGAGCAGTACTTC; CDR3aa: CASSLVSGRRYEQYF
abundance: NA; d_gene: NA; j_gene: TRBJ2-1; v_gene: TRBV2; CDR3nt: TGTGCCAGCACGGGGTCTAGCGACTACAATGAGCAGTTCTTC; CDR3aa: CASTGSSDYNEQFF
abundance: NA; d_gene: TRBD2; j_gene: TRBJ2-3; v_gene: TRBV27; CDR3nt: TGTGCCAGCTCCCCGGTCCACCTGACTAGCGGCCCCACAGATACGCAGTATTTT; CDR3aa: CASSPVHLTSGPTDTQYF
abundance: NA; d_gene: NA; j_gene: TRBJ2-1; v_gene: TRBV18; CDR3nt: TGTGCCAGCTCACCCCCGACGGGTGGGAATGAGCAGTTCTTC; CDR3aa: CASSPPTGGNEQFF